The clone carrying this TCR beta chain was observed a single time. CDR3 length: 17 residues. CDR1 and CDR2 (germline): KGHSH, LQKENI. The germline V and J ends were trimmed by 3 bases and 0 bases, with 12 bases remaining between them. The data originate from a study of T cell changes during pregnancy in multiple sclerosis. Here immunoSEQ multiplex PCR was the method, and the copy in TCRdb shows in-frame clones only, minus some. Of about 75,000 clones in the sample, 89% were seen once. The sequenced sample was peripheral blood, obtained in the first trimester of pregnancy. The sequence derives from a female donor in good health, enrolled as a control in a pregnancy study. The chain couples TRBV18 to TRBJ1-6; D is possibly TRBD1 (5 bases). In DNA form, the CDR3 reads TGTGCCAGCTCACCGGGACTTCCGAGCTCCTATAATTCACCCCTCCACTTT. Protein sequence: CASSPGLPSSYNSPLHF. Complete variable domain (other parts from reference TRBV18 and TRBJ1-6): NAGVMQNPRHLVRRRGQEARLRCSPMKGHSHVYWYRQLPEEGLKFMVYLQKENIIDESGMPKERFSAEFPKEGPSILRIQQVVRGDSAAYFCASSPGLPSSYNSPLHFGNGTRLTVT.